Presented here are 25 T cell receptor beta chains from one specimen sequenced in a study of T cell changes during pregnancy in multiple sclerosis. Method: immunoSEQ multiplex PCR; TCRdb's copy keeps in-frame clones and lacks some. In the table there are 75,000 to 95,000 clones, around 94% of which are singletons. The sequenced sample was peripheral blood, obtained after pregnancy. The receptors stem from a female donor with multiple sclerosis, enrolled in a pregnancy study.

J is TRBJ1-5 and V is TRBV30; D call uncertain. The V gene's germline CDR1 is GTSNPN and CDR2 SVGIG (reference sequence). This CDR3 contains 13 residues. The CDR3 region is CASGNSGNQPQHF. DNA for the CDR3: TGTGCAAGCGGGAATTCGGGCAATCAGCCCCAGCATTTT. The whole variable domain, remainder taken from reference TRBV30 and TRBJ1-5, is SQTIHQWPATLVQPVGSPLSLECTVEGTSNPNLYWYRQAAGRGLQLLFYSVGIGQISSEVPQNLSASRPQDRQFILSSKKLLLSDSGFYLCASGNSGNQPQHFGDGTRLSIL.

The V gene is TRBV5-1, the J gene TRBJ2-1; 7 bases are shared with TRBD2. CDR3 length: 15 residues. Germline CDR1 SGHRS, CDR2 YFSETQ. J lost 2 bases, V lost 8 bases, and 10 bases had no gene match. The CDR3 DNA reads TGCGCCAGTTCCCGGGGGGAGGGGACCTACAATGAGCAGTTCTTC. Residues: CASSRGEGTYNEQFF.

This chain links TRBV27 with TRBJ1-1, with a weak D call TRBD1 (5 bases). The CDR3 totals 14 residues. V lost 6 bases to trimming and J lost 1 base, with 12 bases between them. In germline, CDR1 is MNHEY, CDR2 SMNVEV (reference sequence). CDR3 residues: CASSSSGWNTEAFF. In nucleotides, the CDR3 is TGTGCCAGCAGCTCATCAGGGTGGAACACTGAAGCTTTCTTT.

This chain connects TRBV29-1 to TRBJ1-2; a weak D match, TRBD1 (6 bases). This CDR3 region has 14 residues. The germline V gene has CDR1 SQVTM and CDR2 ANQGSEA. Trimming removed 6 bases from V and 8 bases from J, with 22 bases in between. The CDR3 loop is CSVLVGGRGKGYTF. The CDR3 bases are TGCAGCGTCCTAGTCGGGGGGCGCGGAAAAGGCTACACCTTC.

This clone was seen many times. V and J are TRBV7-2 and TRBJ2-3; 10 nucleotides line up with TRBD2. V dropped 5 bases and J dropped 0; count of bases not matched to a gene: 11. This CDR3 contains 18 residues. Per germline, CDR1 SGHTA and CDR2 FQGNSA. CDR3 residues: CASSPRSLAGTSTDTQYF. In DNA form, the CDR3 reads TGTGCCAGCAGCCCCAGGTCACTAGCGGGGACTAGCACAGATACGCAGTATTTT.

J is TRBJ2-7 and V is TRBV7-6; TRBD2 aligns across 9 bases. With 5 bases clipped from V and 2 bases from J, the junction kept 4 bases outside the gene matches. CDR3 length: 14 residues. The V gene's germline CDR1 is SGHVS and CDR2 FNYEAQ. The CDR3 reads CASSRAGGPYEQYF. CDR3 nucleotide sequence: TGTGCCAGCAGCCGGGCGGGAGGGCCCTACGAGCAGTACTTC.

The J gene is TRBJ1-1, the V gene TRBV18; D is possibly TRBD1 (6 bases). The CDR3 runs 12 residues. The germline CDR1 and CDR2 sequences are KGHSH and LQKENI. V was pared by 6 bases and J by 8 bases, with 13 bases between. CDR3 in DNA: TGTGCCAGCTCGTTAAACAGGGCCGAAGCTTTCTTT. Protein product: CASSLNRAEAFF.

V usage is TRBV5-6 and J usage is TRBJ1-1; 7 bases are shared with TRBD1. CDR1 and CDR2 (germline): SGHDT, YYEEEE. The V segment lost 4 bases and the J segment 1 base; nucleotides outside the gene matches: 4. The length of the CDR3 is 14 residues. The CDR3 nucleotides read TGTGCCAGCAGCCCGGGGACAGCGAACACTGAAGCTTTCTTT. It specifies CASSPGTANTEAFF.

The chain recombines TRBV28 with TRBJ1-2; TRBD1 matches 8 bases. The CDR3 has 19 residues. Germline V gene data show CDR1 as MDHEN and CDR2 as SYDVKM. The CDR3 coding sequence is TGTGCGATCAACAACCGAGGGGTGGGCAGGGGGCTAAAGGAGCATGGCTACACCTTC. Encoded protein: CAINNRGVGRGLKEHGYTF.

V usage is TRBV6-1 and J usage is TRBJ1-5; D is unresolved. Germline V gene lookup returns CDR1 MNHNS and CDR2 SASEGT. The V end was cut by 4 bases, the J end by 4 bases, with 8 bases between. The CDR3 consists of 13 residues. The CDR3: CASSATGNQPQHF. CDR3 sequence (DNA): TGTGCCAGCAGTGCGACGGGAAATCAGCCCCAGCATTTT.

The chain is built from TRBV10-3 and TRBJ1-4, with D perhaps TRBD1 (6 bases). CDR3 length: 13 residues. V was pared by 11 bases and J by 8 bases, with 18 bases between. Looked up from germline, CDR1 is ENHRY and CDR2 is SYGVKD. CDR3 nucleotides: TGTGCCGCTTCAGACAGGTTGGGGGAAAAACTGTTTTTT. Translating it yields CAASDRLGEKLFF.

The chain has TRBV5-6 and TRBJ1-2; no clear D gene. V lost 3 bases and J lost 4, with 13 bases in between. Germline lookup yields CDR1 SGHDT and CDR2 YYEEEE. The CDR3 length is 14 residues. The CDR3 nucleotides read TGTGCCAGCAGCTGGCAATCTAGGAGCTATGGCTACACCTTC. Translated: CASSWQSRSYGYTF.

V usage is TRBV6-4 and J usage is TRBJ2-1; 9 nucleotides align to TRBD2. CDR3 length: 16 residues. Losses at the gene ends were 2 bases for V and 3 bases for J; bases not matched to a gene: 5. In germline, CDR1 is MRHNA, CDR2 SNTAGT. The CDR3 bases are TGTGCCAGCAGTGACCCGACTAGCGGAGACTACAATGAGCAGTTCTTC. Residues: CASSDPTSGDYNEQFF.

This CDR3 is CASSFSQNKEQYF. In DNA, the CDR3 is TGTGCCAGCAGCTTTTCACAGAACAAGGAGCAGTACTTC. This chain links TRBV7-2 with TRBJ2-7; D is ambiguous. The CDR3 sequence is 13 residues long. Looked up from germline, CDR1 is SGHTA and CDR2 is FQGNSA. V lost 3 bases to trimming and J lost 7 bases, with 13 bases between them.

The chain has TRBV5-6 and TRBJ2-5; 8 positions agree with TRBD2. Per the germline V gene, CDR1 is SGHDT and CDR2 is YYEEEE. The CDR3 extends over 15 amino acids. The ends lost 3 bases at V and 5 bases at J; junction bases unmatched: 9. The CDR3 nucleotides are TGTGCCAGCAGCTCCATTAGCGGGACCGGGGAGACCCAGTACTTC. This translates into CASSSISGTGETQYF.

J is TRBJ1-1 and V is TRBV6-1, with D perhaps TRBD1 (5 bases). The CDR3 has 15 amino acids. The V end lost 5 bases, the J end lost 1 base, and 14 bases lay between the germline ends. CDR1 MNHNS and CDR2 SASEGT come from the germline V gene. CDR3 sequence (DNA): TGTGCCAGCAGTCCCATCGACAGCCGGAACACTGAAGCTTTCTTT. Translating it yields CASSPIDSRNTEAFF.

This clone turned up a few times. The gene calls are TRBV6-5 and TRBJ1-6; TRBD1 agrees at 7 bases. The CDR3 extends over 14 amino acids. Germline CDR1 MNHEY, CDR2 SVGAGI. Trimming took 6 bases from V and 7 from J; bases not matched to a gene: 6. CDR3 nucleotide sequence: TGTGCCAGCAGCACCGGGACAGAGAATTCACCCCTCCACTTT. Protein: CASSTGTENSPLHF.

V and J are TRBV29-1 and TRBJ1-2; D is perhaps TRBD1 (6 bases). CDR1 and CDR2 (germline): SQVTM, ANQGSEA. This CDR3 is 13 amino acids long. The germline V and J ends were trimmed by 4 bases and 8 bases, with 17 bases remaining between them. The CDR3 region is CSVGHRTQGGYTF. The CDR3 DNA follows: TGCAGCGTTGGTCACAGAACCCAGGGGGGCTACACCTTC. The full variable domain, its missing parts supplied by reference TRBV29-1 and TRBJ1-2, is SAVISQKPSRDICQRGTSLTIQCQVDSQVTMMFWYRQQPGQSLTLIATANQGSEATYESGFVIDKFPISRPNLTFSTLTVSNMSPEDSSIYLCSVGHRTQGGYTFGSGTRLTVV.

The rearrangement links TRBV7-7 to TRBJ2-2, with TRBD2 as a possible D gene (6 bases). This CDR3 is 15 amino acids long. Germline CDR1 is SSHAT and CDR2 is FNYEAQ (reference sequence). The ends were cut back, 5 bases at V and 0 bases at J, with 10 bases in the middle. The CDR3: CASSPRTTNTGELFF. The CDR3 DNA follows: TGTGCCAGCAGCCCGAGGACTACGAACACCGGGGAGCTGTTTTTT.

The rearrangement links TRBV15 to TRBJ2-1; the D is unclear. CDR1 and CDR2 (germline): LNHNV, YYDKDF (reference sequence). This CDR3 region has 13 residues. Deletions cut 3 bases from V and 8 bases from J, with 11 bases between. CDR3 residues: CATSSPEVYEQFF. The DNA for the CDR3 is TGTGCCACCAGCAGTCCAGAGGTCTATGAGCAGTTCTTC.

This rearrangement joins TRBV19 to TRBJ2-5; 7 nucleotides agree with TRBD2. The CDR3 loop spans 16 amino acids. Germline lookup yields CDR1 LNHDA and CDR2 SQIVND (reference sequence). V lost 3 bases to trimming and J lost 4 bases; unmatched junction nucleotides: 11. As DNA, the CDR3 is TGTGCCAGTAGTATTCTGGGGGGGAGGGCAGGAGAGACCCAGTACTTC. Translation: CASSILGGRAGETQYF.

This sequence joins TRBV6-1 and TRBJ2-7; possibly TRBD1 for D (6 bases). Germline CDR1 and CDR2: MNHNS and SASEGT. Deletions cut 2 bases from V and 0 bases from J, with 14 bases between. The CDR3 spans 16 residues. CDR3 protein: CASSEFLGAPSYEQYF. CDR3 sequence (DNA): TGTGCCAGCAGTGAATTTTTGGGGGCTCCCTCCTACGAGCAGTACTTC.

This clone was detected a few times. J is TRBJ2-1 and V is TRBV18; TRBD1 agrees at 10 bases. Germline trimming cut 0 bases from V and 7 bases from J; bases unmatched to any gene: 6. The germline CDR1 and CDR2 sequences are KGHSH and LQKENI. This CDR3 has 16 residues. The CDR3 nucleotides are TGTGCCAGCTCACCACCGGGACAGGGGAGAAGAAATGAGCAGTTCTTC. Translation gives CASSPPGQGRRNEQFF.

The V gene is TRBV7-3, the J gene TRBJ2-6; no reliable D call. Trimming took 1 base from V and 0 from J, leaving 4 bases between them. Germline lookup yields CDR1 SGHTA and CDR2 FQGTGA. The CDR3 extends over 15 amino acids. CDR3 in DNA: TGTGCCAGCAGCTTAATGAGCTCTGGGGCCAACGTCCTGACTTTC. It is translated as CASSLMSSGANVLTF. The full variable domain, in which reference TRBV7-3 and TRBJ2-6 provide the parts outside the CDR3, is GAGVSQTPSNKVTEKGKYVELRCDPISGHTALYWYRQSLGQGPEFLIYFQGTGAADDSGLPNDRFFAVRPEGSVSTLKIQRTERGDSAVYLCASSLMSSGANVLTFGAGSRLTVL.

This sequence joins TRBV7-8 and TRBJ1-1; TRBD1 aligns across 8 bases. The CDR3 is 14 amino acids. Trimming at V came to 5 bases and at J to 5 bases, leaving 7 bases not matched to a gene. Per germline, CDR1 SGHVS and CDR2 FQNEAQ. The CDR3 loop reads CASSPGGRMTEAFF. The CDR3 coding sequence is TGTGCCAGCAGCCCAGGGGGCAGGATGACTGAAGCTTTCTTT.